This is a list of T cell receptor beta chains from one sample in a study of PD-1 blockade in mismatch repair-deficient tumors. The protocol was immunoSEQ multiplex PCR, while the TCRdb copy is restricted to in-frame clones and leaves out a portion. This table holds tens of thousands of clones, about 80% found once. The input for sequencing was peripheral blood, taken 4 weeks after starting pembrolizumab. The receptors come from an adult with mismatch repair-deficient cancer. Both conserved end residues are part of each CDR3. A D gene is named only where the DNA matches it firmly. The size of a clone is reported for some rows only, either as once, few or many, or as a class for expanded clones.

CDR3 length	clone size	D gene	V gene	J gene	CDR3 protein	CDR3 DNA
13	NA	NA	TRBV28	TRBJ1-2	CASSRPGRGGYTF	TGTGCCAGCAGTCGACCCGGGAGAGGAGGCTACACCTTC
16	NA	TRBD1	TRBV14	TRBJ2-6	CASSQVLPGGTNVLTF	TGTGCCAGCAGCCAAGTTCTGCCAGGGGGAACCAACGTCCTGACTTTC
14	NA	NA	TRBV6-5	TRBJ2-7	CASRSQGGVGEQYF	TGTGCCAGCAGATCCCAAGGGGGGGTGGGAGAGCAGTACTTC
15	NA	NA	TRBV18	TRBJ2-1	CASSPSGVPPNEQFF	TGTGCCAGCTCACCGTCCGGGGTCCCACCCAATGAGCAGTTCTTC
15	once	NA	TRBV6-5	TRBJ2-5	CASSYSTGIQETQYF	TGTGCCAGCAGTTACTCGACGGGAATACAAGAGACCCAGTACTTC
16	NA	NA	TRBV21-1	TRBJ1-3	CASRWRLQHARNTIYF	TGTGCCAGCAGGTGGAGGCTACAACACGCACGAAACACCATATATTTT
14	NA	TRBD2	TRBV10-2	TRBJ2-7	CASSATSGIYEQYF	TGCGCCAGCAGCGCAACTAGCGGGATCTACGAGCAGTACTTC
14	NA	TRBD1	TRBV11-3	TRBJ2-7	CASSTRTGGNEQYF	TGTGCCAGCAGCACCCGGACAGGGGGCAACGAGCAGTACTTC
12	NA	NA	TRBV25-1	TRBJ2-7	CASSTPPGEQYF	TGTGCCAGCAGTACGCCACCGGGAGAGCAGTACTTC
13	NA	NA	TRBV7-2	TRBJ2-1	CASSLAVVNEQFF	TGTGCCAGCAGCTTAGCAGTGGTGAATGAGCAGTTCTTC
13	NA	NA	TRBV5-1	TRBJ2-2	CASSVLNTGELFF	TGCGCCAGCAGCGTTCTCAACACCGGGGAGCTGTTTTTT
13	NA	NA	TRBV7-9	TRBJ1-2	CASSFQMGYGYTF	TGTGCCAGCAGCTTCCAAATGGGTTATGGCTACACCTTC